A single sample gave rise to the 23 T cell receptor beta chains below, sequenced in a study of blood T cell repertoires in COVID-19. The method was immunoSEQ multiplex PCR; TCRdb's version includes in-frame clones alone and lacks a portion of them. The table includes about 110,000 clones, 88% detected once. Material for sequencing was peripheral blood. Receptors were obtained from a human donor in a cohort sampled during active COVID-19.

The chain has TRBV5-6 and TRBJ1-2, with D unresolved. The germline V and J ends were trimmed by 1 base and 4 bases, with 11 bases remaining between them. The CDR3 is made up of 14 amino acids. The germline V gene has CDR1 SGHDT and CDR2 YYEEEE. The CDR3 loop reads CASSLTLAVYGYTF. CDR3 coding DNA: TGTGCCAGCAGCTTGACCCTAGCGGTCTATGGCTACACCTTC.

Only one count was recorded for this clone. The gene calls are TRBV30 and TRBJ2-7; 10 bases are a match to TRBD2. The CDR3 length is 14 residues. The V segment lost 3 bases and the J segment 4 bases; nucleotides outside the gene matches: 6. Germline V lookup: CDR1 GTSNPN, CDR2 SVGIG (reference sequence). Here the CDR3 reads CAWRTGLATYEQYF. The CDR3 DNA sequence: TGTGCCTGGAGAACGGGACTAGCGACTTACGAGCAGTACTTC.

This sequence joins TRBV2 and TRBJ1-2; D is possibly TRBD1 (6 bases). This CDR3 has 13 amino acids. Per germline, CDR1 SNHLY and CDR2 FYNNEI. Trimming pared 6 bases from V and 6 bases from J, leaving 14 bases between. The CDR3 here is CASSRGGGDGYTF. CDR3 DNA sequence: TGTGCCAGCAGCCGAGGGGGGGGCGATGGCTACACCTTC. Supplemented by reference TRBV2 and TRBJ1-2, the full variable domain reads EPEVTQTPSHQVTQMGQEVILRCVPISNHLYFYWYRQILGQKVEFLVSFYNNEISEKSEIFDDQFSVERPDGSNFTLKIRSTKLEDSAMYFCASSRGGGDGYTFGSGTRLTVV.

Remarks on this clone: One junction end does not reproduce the germline sequence, and a read error may be involved. The V and J genes are TRBV7-9 and TRBJ2-7, with D possibly TRBD2 on 6 matching bases. The CDR3 has 12 amino acids. CDR1 and CDR2 (germline): SEHNR, FQNEAQ (reference sequence). The CDR3 nucleotides read TGTGCCAGCAGCTTAGAGTCGGGCGGAGGGGTCTTC. This codes for CASSLESGGGVF.

The DNA for the CDR3 is TGTGCCAGCAGTGACGGGTACTATGGCTACACCTTC. This sequence encodes CASSDGYYGYTF. The chain carries TRBV25-1 and TRBJ1-2; D remains ambiguous. Germline-derived CDR1 and CDR2 are MGHDK and SYGVNS. Trimming pared 3 bases from V and 3 bases from J, leaving 5 bases between. CDR3 size: 12 residues.

V usage is TRBV7-6 and J usage is TRBJ1-1; D is unresolved. The CDR3 loop spans 15 amino acids. Germline V CDR1 and CDR2: SGHVS, FNYEAQ. Trimming cost V 1 base and J 0 bases, with 9 bases left between them. The CDR3 nucleotides read TGTGCCAGCAGCTTAGGTACTGCCATGAACACTGAAGCTTTCTTT. Amino acids: CASSLGTAMNTEAFF.

This clone has only one observation. The chain combines TRBV3-1 (or the pseudogene TRBV3-2) with TRBJ2-7, with a possible D match to TRBD2 (7 bases). V lost 0 bases and J lost 7, with 22 bases in between. This CDR3 is built from 17 residues. Per the germline V gene, CDR1 is LGHDT and CDR2 is YNNKEL (reference sequence). As DNA, the CDR3 is TGTGCCAGCAGCCAAGAAAGGCGGGGGCGGCGCGCGGGGGAGCAGTACTTC. It translates to CASSQERRGRRAGEQYF.

CDR3 sequence (DNA): TGTGCCAGCTCACCTGCCGACAGGGGTACCCAGTACTTC. Amino acids: CASSPADRGTQYF. The V gene is TRBV18, the J gene TRBJ2-5, with TRBD1 matching over 8 bases. After removal of 3 bases from V and 8 bases from J, the junction contained 5 bases not matched to a gene. The CDR3 runs 13 residues. Germline loops: CDR1 KGHSH, CDR2 LQKENI. The entire variable domain, with the rest obtained from reference TRBV18 and TRBJ2-5, is as follows: NAGVMQNPRHLVRRRGQEARLRCSPMKGHSHVYWYRQLPEEGLKFMVYLQKENIIDESGMPKERFSAEFPKEGPSILRIQQVVRGDSAAYFCASSPADRGTQYFGPGTRLLVL.

The chain links TRBV2 to TRBJ1-2; TRBD1 aligns across 9 bases. The J segment lost 3 bases and the V segment lost 6 bases, leaving 11 bases of the junction unmatched. The CDR3 has 16 amino acids. Germline assignment: CDR1 SNHLY and CDR2 FYNNEI. This CDR3 reads CASSAGQGLAYYGYTF. DNA for the CDR3: TGTGCCAGCAGCGCTGGACAGGGGCTGGCGTACTATGGCTACACCTTC.

This chain links TRBV7-8 with TRBJ2-7; possible D gene TRBD1, 6 bases. This CDR3 has 17 amino acids. CDR1 and CDR2 from the germline V gene are SGHVS and FQNEAQ. Trimming shortened V by 5 bases and J by 4 bases, and 24 bases separated the two germline ends. CDR3 in amino acids: CASSRAPGHVRDYEQYF. CDR3 nucleotide sequence: TGTGCCAGCAGCAGAGCCCCGGGACATGTCAGGGATTACGAGCAGTACTTC.

CDR3 in amino acids: CASNGISNEQYF. For the CDR3, the DNA is TGTGCCAGCAACGGGATCTCTAACGAGCAGTACTTC. The gene calls are TRBV6-6 and TRBJ2-7, with D possibly being TRBD2 (5 bases). The CDR3 has 12 amino acids. Trimming pared 7 bases from V and 5 bases from J, leaving 12 bases between. The V gene's germline CDR1 is MNHNY and CDR2 SVGAGI (reference sequence).

The rearrangement links TRBV5-1 to TRBJ2-1; D might be TRBD2 (6 bases). The length of the CDR3 is 15 residues. Germline lookup yields CDR1 SGHRS and CDR2 YFSETQ. V lost 2 bases and J lost 6, with 15 bases in between. This CDR3 reads CASSFGAGRLNEQFF. As DNA, the CDR3 is TGCGCCAGCAGCTTCGGGGCGGGACGGCTCAATGAGCAGTTCTTC.

The rearrangement links TRBV28 to TRBJ2-7, with 8 bases fitting TRBD1. The CDR3 length is 18 residues. CDR1 is MDHEN and CDR2 is SYDVKM in the germline V gene. V lost 2 bases to trimming and J lost 0 bases; unmatched junction nucleotides: 12. CDR3 nucleotides: TGTGCCAGCAGTTTAAGGGGGGCAGGGGGCCGGAGCTCCTACGAGCAGTACTTC. Its protein product is CASSLRGAGGRSSYEQYF.

This sequence joins TRBV15 and TRBJ1-4; the D is unclear. The length of the CDR3 is 14 residues. CDR1 is LNHNV, CDR2 YYDKDF, per germline (reference sequence). Trimming took off 5 bases at V and 8 bases at J, with 15 bases between the two ends. CDR3 coding DNA: TGTGCCACCAGCCAAAACCCAGCGAACGAAAAACTGTTTTTT. This encodes CATSQNPANEKLFF.

The chain carries TRBV7-3 and TRBJ1-2; D possibly corresponds to TRBD1 (5 bases). The CDR3 is 15 amino acids. The V gene's germline CDR1 is SGHTA and CDR2 FQGTGA. V was cut by 4 bases and J by 1 base, with 13 bases left in between. CDR3 residues: CASSYEDTLNYGYTF. CDR3 coding DNA: TGTGCCAGCAGCTACGAGGACACGCTTAACTATGGCTACACCTTC.

The chain combines TRBV24-1 with TRBJ1-2; TRBD1 agrees at 11 bases. The CDR3 spans 16 residues. Germline loops: CDR1 KGHDR, CDR2 SFDVKD. V shed 3 bases, J shed 4 bases, and the junction held 6 bases outside the gene matches. The CDR3 region has the DNA TGTGCCACCAGTGATCCAAGGACAGGGGGCGTCTATGGCTACACCTTC. Its protein product is CATSDPRTGGVYGYTF.

The V and J genes are TRBV21-1 and TRBJ2-3; the table's D gene call, TRBD1, was not cross checked with the DNA. TRBV21-1 is an annotated pseudogene. The length of the CDR3 is 15 residues. The CDR3: CASSKQGNSTDTQYF. The CDR3 DNA is TGTGCCAGCAGCAAGCAGGGAAATAGCACAGATACGCAGTATTTT.

The gene calls are TRBV7-3 and TRBJ2-1; D perhaps matches TRBD2 (7 bases). V was pared by 1 base and J by 8 bases, with 18 bases between. The CDR3 is 16 residues long. In germline, CDR1 is SGHTA, CDR2 FQGTGA. Here the CDR3 DNA reads TGTGCCAGCAGCTTAAGCGCGGGGGCTAGCGGCCATGAGCAGTTCTTC. This gives the protein CASSLSAGASGHEQFF. Variable domain in full (rest from reference TRBV7-3 and TRBJ2-1): GAGVSQTPSNKVTEKGKYVELRCDPISGHTALYWYRQSLGQGPEFLIYFQGTGAADDSGLPNDRFFAVRPEGSVSTLKIQRTERGDSAVYLCASSLSAGASGHEQFFGPGTRLTVL.

The count of this clone is one. J is TRBJ1-2 and V is TRBV27; 7 positions agree with TRBD1. The CDR3 extends over 15 amino acids. V shed 5 bases and J 3 bases; nucleotides not matched to a gene: 9. Germline CDR1 reads MNHEY; CDR2 reads SMNVEV (reference sequence). The CDR3 coding sequence is TGTGCCAGCAGTGGTCGACAGGGAGGTGACTATGGCTACACCTTC. Translation gives CASSGRQGGDYGYTF.

The J gene is TRBJ1-1, the V gene TRBV10-3; TRBD1 matches at 11 bases. The junction had 7 bases not matched to a gene; V was cut back by 10 bases and J by 0 bases. This CDR3 spans 15 amino acids. Germline V gene lookup returns CDR1 ENHRY and CDR2 SYGVKD. The CDR3 sequence: CATGQGAQMNTEAFF. The CDR3 DNA reads as TGTGCCACAGGACAGGGGGCACAAATGAACACTGAAGCTTTCTTT.

The chain uses TRBV7-2 and TRBJ2-7; the D gene is possibly TRBD2 (5 bases). V lost 5 bases and J 3 bases, leaving 17 bases between the germline ends. The CDR3 totals 15 residues. Germline lookup yields CDR1 SGHTA and CDR2 FQGNSA. In DNA form, the CDR3 reads TGTGCCAGCAGCCCTTACTGGGCGGGTAGCTACGAGCAGTACTTC. This translates into CASSPYWAGSYEQYF.

J is TRBJ2-7 and V is TRBV4-1; TRBD2 aligns across 15 bases. CDR1 is MGHRA, CDR2 YSYEKL, per germline. The CDR3 has 16 amino acids. V trimming: 1 base; J trimming: 7 bases; junction bases outside the gene matches: 5. The CDR3 spells CASSQVGLAGGREQYF. The DNA of the CDR3 is TGCGCCAGCAGCCAAGTAGGACTAGCGGGGGGGCGGGAGCAGTACTTC.

J is TRBJ2-3 and V is TRBV21-1; the table's D gene call, TRBD2, was not cross checked with the DNA. TRBV21-1 is tagged as a pseudogene. The CDR3 covers 17 residues. The DNA for the CDR3 is TGTGCCAGCAGTCACAGTACTAGCGGGGGGCCATTAGATACGCAGTATTTT. Translating it yields CASSHSTSGGPLDTQYF.